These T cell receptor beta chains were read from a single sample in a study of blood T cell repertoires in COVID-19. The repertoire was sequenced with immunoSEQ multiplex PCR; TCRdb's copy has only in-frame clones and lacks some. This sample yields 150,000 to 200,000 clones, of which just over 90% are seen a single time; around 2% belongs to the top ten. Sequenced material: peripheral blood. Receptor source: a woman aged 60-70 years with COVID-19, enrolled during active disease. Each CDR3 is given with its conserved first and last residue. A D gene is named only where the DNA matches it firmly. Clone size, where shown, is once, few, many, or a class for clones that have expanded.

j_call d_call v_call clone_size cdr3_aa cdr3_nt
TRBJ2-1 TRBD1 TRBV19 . CASSNPGTGGYNEQFF TGTGCCAGTAGTAATCCCGGGACAGGGGGCTACAATGAGCAGTTCTTC
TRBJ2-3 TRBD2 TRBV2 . CASSPERGSTDTQYF TGTGCCAGCAGTCCTGAGCGGGGGAGCACAGATACGCAGTATTTT
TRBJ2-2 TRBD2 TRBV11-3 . CASKGGGVAGELFF TGTGCCAGTAAAGGCGGGGGGGTGGCCGGGGAGCTGTTTTTT
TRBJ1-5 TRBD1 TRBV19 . CASRRGPPGQGNQPQHF TGTGCCAGTAGGCGAGGTCCCCCTGGACAGGGCAATCAGCCCCAGCATTTT
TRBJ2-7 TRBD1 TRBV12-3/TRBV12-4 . CASSPRTGWEQYF TGTGCCAGCAGTCCTCGGACAGGATGGGAGCAGTACTTC
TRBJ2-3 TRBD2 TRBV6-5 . CASSYRRGGGTDTQYF TGTGCCAGCAGTTACCGCCGGGGAGGGGGCACAGATACGCAGTATTTT
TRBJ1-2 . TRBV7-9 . CASSLSGGGYGYTF TGTGCCAGCAGCTTAAGTGGGGGCGGGTATGGCTACACCTTC
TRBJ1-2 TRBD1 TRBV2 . CASRSGGGYTF TGTGCCAGCAGATCAGGGGGAGGCTACACCTTC
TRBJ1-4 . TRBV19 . CASSVGRGEKLFF TGTGCCAGTAGTGTAGGGAGAGGTGAAAAACTGTTTTTT
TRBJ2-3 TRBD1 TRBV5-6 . CASSLPGGTTDTQYF TGTGCCAGCAGCTTGCCAGGGGGCACGACAGATACGCAGTATTTT
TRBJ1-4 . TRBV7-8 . CASSLFRGLDNEKLFF TGTGCCAGCAGCTTGTTTAGGGGGTTGGATAATGAAAAACTGTTTTTT
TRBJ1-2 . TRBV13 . CASSANQRGTMYGYTF TGTGCCAGCAGCGCCAATCAGCGGGGGACGATGTATGGCTACACCTTC
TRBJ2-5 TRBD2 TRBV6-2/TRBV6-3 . CASSYSTWAGDQETQYF TGTGCCAGCAGTTACTCGACTTGGGCGGGGGACCAAGAGACCCAGTACTTC
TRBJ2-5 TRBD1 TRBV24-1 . CAIKIDRVQETQYF TGTGCCATCAAGATAGACAGGGTCCAAGAGACCCAGTACTTC
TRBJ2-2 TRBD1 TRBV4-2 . CASSQDGTAGELFF TGTGCCAGCAGCCAAGATGGGACAGCCGGGGAGCTGTTTTTT
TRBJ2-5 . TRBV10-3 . CAIRGGETQYF TGTGCCATCAGGGGGGGAGAGACCCAGTACTTC
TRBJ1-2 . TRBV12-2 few CACPRGPRRNGYTF TGTGCATGTCCGAGGGGGCCGCGGCGGAATGGCTACACCTTC
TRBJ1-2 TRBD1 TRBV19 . CASSSQGGRGYGYTF TGTGCCAGTAGTAGCCAAGGGGGCAGGGGCTATGGCTACACCTTC
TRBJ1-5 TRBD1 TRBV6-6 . CASNGRGRVENQPQHF TGTGCCAGCAATGGCAGGGGGAGAGTAGAGAATCAGCCCCAGCATTTT
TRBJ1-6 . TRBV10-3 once CAISNYLDSNSPLHF TGTGCCATCAGTAATTACTTAGACTCCAATTCACCCCTCCACTTT
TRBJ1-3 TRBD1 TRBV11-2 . CASSTGGLGSGNTIYF TGTGCCAGCAGCACAGGGGGCCTGGGCTCTGGAAACACCATATATTTT
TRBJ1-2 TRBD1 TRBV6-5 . CASSRDRANYGYTF TGTGCCAGCAGTCGGGACAGGGCTAACTATGGCTACACCTTC